Here is one TCR beta chain with its context. These data come from a study of blood T cell repertoires in COVID-19. Background on the study: The cDNA or gDNA used as material had been derived from T cells, B-cell-depleted T cells, or PBMCs.

Repertoires were generated with immunoSEQ multiplex PCR, while TCRdb's copy carries only in-frame clones and drops some. The repertoire has about 87,000 clones, about 85% of them found once; the top ten carry around 3.3%. The germline V gene has CDR1 MDHEN and CDR2 SYDVKM. The CDR3 consists of 14 residues. Trimming removed 10 bases from V and 2 bases from J; junction bases left unmatched: 10. V is TRBV28 and J is TRBJ2-5; TRBD1 aligns across 7 bases. Sequencing used peripheral blood. The origin of this receptor is a woman over 75 with COVID-19, enrolled during active disease. CDR3 sequence reads: CAINRGRHQETQYF. The CDR3 DNA sequence: TGTGCCATCAACAGGGGCCGGCATCAAGAGACCCAGTACTTC.